This TCR beta chain is drawn from a study of blood T cell repertoires in COVID-19. CDR3 length equals 14 residues. The germline V gene has CDR1 SNHLY and CDR2 FYNNEI. Trimming shortened V by 8 bases and J by 0 bases, and 8 bases separated the two germline ends. The table came from immunoSEQ multiplex PCR; TCRdb's copy has only in-frame clones and leaves some out. The sample has tens of thousands of clones; 91% are singletons. Sequencing was performed on peripheral blood. The rearrangement links TRBV2 to TRBJ2-6; weak D call: TRBD2 (5 bases). The sequence derives from a human donor in a cohort sampled during active COVID-19. CDR3 sequence (DNA): TGTGCCAGCCGGGGAATCTCTGGGGCCAACGTCCTGACTTTC. Translating it yields CASRGISGANVLTF.